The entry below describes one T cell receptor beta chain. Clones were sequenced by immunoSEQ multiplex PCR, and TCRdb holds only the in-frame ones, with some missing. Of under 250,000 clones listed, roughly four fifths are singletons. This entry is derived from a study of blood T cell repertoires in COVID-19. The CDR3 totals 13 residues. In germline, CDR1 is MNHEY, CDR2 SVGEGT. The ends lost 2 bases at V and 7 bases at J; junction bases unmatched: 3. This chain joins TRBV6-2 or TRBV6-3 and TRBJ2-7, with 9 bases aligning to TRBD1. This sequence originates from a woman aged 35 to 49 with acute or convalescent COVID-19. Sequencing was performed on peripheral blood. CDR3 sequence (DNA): TGTGCCAGCAGTTACGCCGACAGGGGGGAGCAGTACTTC. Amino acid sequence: CASSYADRGEQYF.